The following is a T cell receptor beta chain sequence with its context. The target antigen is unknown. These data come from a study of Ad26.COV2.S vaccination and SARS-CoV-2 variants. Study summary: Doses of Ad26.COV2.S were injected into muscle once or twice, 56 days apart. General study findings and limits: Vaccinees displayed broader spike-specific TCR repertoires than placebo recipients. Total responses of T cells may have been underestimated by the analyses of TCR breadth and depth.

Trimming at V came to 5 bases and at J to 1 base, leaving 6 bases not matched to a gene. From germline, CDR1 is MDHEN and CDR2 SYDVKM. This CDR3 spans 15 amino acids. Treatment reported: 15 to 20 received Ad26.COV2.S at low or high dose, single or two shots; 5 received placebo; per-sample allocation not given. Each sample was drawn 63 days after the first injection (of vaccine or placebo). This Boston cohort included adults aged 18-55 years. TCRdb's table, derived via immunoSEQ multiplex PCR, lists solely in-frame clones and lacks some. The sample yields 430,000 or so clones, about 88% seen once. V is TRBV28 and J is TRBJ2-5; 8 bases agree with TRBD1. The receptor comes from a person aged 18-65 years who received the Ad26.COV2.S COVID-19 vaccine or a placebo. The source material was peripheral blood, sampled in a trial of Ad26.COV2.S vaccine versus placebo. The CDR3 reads CASSRGGTGQETQYF. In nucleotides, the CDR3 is TGTGCCAGCAGTCGAGGGGGGACAGGCCAAGAGACCCAGTACTTC.